The 29 T cell receptor beta chains below were found in one sample sequenced in a study of blood T cell repertoires in COVID-19. Repertoires were generated with immunoSEQ multiplex PCR, while TCRdb's copy carries only in-frame clones and drops some. The sample records 200,000 to 250,000 clones, approximately 85% being singletons. The sequenced sample was peripheral blood. These TCRs come from a man aged 35 to 55 with acute or convalescent COVID-19.

J is TRBJ1-3 and V is TRBV6-5; D uncertain. Trimming shortened V by 2 bases and J by 4 bases, and 12 bases separated the two germline ends. The CDR3 is made up of 15 amino acids. Germline loops: CDR1 MNHEY, CDR2 SVGAGI. The CDR3 loop is CASSYGGTPGNTIYF. CDR3 sequence (DNA): TGTGCCAGCAGTTACGGAGGCACCCCCGGAAACACCATATATTTT.

The chain uses TRBV10-3 and TRBJ2-4; D might be TRBD2 (6 bases). Trimming took off 3 bases at V and 7 bases at J, with 10 bases between the two ends. CDR1 and CDR2 (germline): ENHRY, SYGVKD. The CDR3 extends over 13 amino acids. CDR3 residues: CAISEREVNIQYF. CDR3 bases: TGTGCCATCAGTGAAAGGGAGGTGAACATTCAGTACTTC.

The chain links TRBV12-1 to TRBJ1-3. TRBV12-1 is a pseudogene. This CDR3 contains 17 residues. The CDR3 here is CASSLGLGPGRGNTIYF. In nucleotides, the CDR3 is TGTGCCAGCAGCTTGGGACTGGGACCGGGAAGGGGAAACACCATATATTTT.

This clone has only one observation. This chain links TRBV7-2 with TRBJ1-6, with 10 bases fitting TRBD1. The junction had 11 bases not matched to a gene; V was cut back by 5 bases and J by 10 bases. The CDR3 is 16 amino acids. CDR1 is SGHTA, CDR2 FQGNSA, per germline. The CDR3 protein is CASSPPGGTGVSPLHF. CDR3 coding DNA: TGTGCCAGCAGCCCCCCAGGCGGGACAGGGGTCTCACCCCTCCACTTT.

The chain recombines TRBV4-1 with TRBJ2-5; no reliable D call. This CDR3 is built from 14 residues. Looked up from germline, CDR1 is MGHRA and CDR2 is YSYEKL. Trimming took 1 base from V and 7 from J, leaving 13 bases between them. CDR3 in amino acids: CASSQGGSGGTQYF. For the CDR3, the DNA is TGCGCCAGCAGCCAAGGAGGATCTGGTGGGACCCAGTACTTC.

This clone was observed a handful of times. This sequence joins TRBV30 and TRBJ1-4; 8 bases agree with TRBD1. Looked up from germline, CDR1 is GTSNPN and CDR2 is SVGIG (reference sequence). The length of the CDR3 is 15 residues. V shed 5 bases, J shed 2 bases, and the junction held 7 bases outside the gene matches. The CDR3 protein is CAWAGQGVTNEKLFF. The CDR3, as DNA: TGTGCCTGGGCCGGACAGGGAGTCACTAATGAAAAACTGTTTTTT.

The V call is TRBV2, the J call TRBJ1-5; the match to TRBD1 covers 7 bases. CDR1 SNHLY and CDR2 FYNNEI come from the germline V gene. J was trimmed by 3 bases and V by 6 bases; bases with no gene match: 5. The CDR3 contains 14 residues. This CDR3 reads CASSYDRVNQPQHF. CDR3 nucleotides: TGTGCCAGCAGCTACGACAGGGTCAATCAGCCCCAGCATTTT.

The rearrangement links TRBV6-5 to TRBJ1-4; a weak D match, TRBD1 (5 bases). Trimming took 6 bases from V and 7 from J, leaving 15 bases between them. The CDR3 spans 14 residues. Germline V gives CDR1 MNHEY, CDR2 SVGAGI. CDR3 coding DNA: TGTGCCAGCAGGGCCACTGACAGAATTGAAAAACTGTTTTTT. Translating it yields CASRATDRIEKLFF.

The chain uses TRBV27 and TRBJ2-2; TRBD1 is a possible D gene (6 bases). This CDR3 contains 15 residues. Trimming cost V 6 bases and J 0 bases, with 11 bases left between them. Germline V lookup: CDR1 MNHEY, CDR2 SMNVEV (reference sequence). The CDR3 coding sequence is TGTGCCAGCAGCCTACAGGGTTCGAACACCGGGGAGCTGTTTTTT. This sequence encodes CASSLQGSNTGELFF.

J is TRBJ2-4 and V is TRBV3-1 (or the pseudogene TRBV3-2); D is possibly TRBD1 (5 bases). Germline assignment: CDR1 LGHDT and CDR2 YNNKEL (reference sequence). V was cut by 3 bases and J by 2 bases, with 17 bases left in between. CDR3 size: 17 residues. This CDR3 reads CASSQTDGGASKNIQYF. CDR3 nucleotide sequence: TGTGCCAGCAGCCAGACCGACGGTGGGGCCTCCAAAAACATTCAGTACTTC.

CDR3 sequence: CASSLLSGEQYF. CDR3 sequence (DNA): TGTGCCAGTAGCCTCCTCTCGGGCGAGCAGTACTTC. The chain is built from TRBV19 and TRBJ2-7; no clear D gene. V lost 6 bases to trimming and J lost 6 bases, with 12 bases between them. The CDR3 loop spans 12 amino acids. The germline V gene encodes CDR1 LNHDA and CDR2 SQIVND (reference sequence). Full variable domain (missing parts from reference TRBV19 and TRBJ2-7): DGGITQSPKYLFRKEGQNVTLSCEQNLNHDAMYWYRQDPGQGLRLIYYSQIVNDFQKGDIAEGYSVSREKKESFPLTVTSAQKNPTAFYLCASSLLSGEQYFGPGTRLTVT.

The chain uses TRBV9 and TRBJ2-1; 11 bases fit TRBD2. J gave up 9 bases and V 0 bases, and 8 bases lay outside the gene matches. The germline CDR1 and CDR2 sequences are SGDLS and YYNGEE. This CDR3 comprises 16 residues. CDR3 residues: CASSVGLAGGLGEQFF. CDR3 coding DNA: TGTGCCAGCAGCGTAGGGTTAGCGGGGGGGTTAGGTGAGCAGTTCTTC. The whole variable domain, filled in from reference TRBV9 and TRBJ2-1, reads DSGVTQTPKHLITATGQRVTLRCSPRSGDLSVYWYQQSLDQGLQFLIQYYNGEERAKGNILERFSAQQFPDLHSELNLSSLELGDSALYFCASSVGLAGGLGEQFFGPGTRLTVL.

CDR3 bases: TGTGCCAGCAGCTTAGGCCGGTCGAACACTGAAGCTTTCTTT. Encoded protein: CASSLGRSNTEAFF. The chain carries TRBV7-2 and TRBJ1-1, with D unresolved. Germline loops: CDR1 SGHTA, CDR2 FQGNSA. Trimming pared 1 base from V and 1 base from J, leaving 7 bases between. The CDR3 consists of 14 residues.

V and J are TRBV5-1 and TRBJ2-6; the match to TRBD1 covers 7 bases. CDR1 is SGHRS and CDR2 is YFSETQ in the germline V gene. CDR3 length: 16 residues. V lost 3 bases and J lost 0; bases outside the gene matches: 3. The DNA for the CDR3 is TGCGCCAGCAGCTGGGACAGTCCCTCTGGGGCCAACGTCCTGACTTTC. Amino acid sequence: CASSWDSPSGANVLTF.

The chain is built from TRBV13 and TRBJ2-6; TRBD1 might be the D (6 bases). CDR1 and CDR2 (germline): PRHDT, FYEKMQ (reference sequence). The CDR3 runs to 15 residues. Trimming took off 5 bases at V and 4 bases at J, with 12 bases between the two ends. The CDR3 DNA reads TGTGCCAGCAGCCCTCAGGGGACCGGGGCCAACGTCCTGACTTTC. This sequence encodes CASSPQGTGANVLTF.

V and J are TRBV11-1 and TRBJ2-7; TRBD1 might be the D (6 bases). The CDR3 covers 15 residues. V lost 3 bases, J lost 2 bases, and 14 bases lay in between. Germline lookup yields CDR1 SGHAT and CDR2 FQDESV (reference sequence). CDR3 in amino acids: CASSFSTGTTYEQYF. CDR3 DNA: TGTGCCAGCAGCTTTTCGACAGGAACCACCTACGAGCAGTACTTC.

In this sample, this clone turned up once. V and J are TRBV11-2 and TRBJ2-1; 9 nucleotides match TRBD1. This CDR3 region has 15 residues. CDR1 SGHAT and CDR2 FQNNGV come from the germline V gene. The V segment lost 5 bases and the J segment 8 bases; nucleotides outside the gene matches: 10. Written as DNA, the CDR3 is TGTGCCAGCAGCCCCGGGACAGGGATTAGGGATGAGCAGTTCTTC. This gives the protein CASSPGTGIRDEQFF.

The V call is TRBV7-2, the J call TRBJ1-5; 8 nucleotides line up with TRBD1. This CDR3 is built from 15 residues. Per germline, CDR1 SGHTA and CDR2 FQGNSA. The V gene end was trimmed by 5 bases and the J gene end by 1 base; junction bases not matched to a gene: 4. The CDR3 is CASSTTGGSNQPQHF. CDR3 bases: TGTGCCAGCAGCACTACAGGGGGAAGCAATCAGCCCCAGCATTTT.

This chain connects TRBV7-9 to TRBJ2-5, with TRBD1 matching over 8 bases. Trimming cost V 5 bases and J 2 bases; bases outside gene matches: 7. Germline assignment: CDR1 SEHNR and CDR2 FQNEAQ (reference sequence). The length of the CDR3 is 15 residues. The DNA for the CDR3 is TGTGCCAGCAGCAGCCGACAGGGGATTCAAGAGACCCAGTACTTC. It translates to CASSSRQGIQETQYF.

DNA of the CDR3: TGTGCCAGCAGCCCACGGACAGGTCCCCCCTATGAGCAGTTCTTC. This translates into CASSPRTGPPYEQFF. The chain couples TRBV11-1 to TRBJ2-1, with TRBD1 matching over 7 bases. Germline V gene sequence: CDR1 SGHAT, CDR2 FQDESV (reference sequence). The length of the CDR3 is 15 residues. V dropped 5 bases and J dropped 8; count of bases not matched to a gene: 12.

The genes are TRBV4-1 and TRBJ1-2; the D gene is possibly TRBD1 (5 bases). The CDR3 extends over 15 amino acids. CDR1 and CDR2 from the germline V gene are MGHRA and YSYEKL. V was cut by 7 bases and J by 1 base, with 16 bases left in between. The CDR3 region is CASTKGSSDNYGYTF. The CDR3 DNA reads as TGCGCCAGCACGAAGGGGTCGTCCGATAACTATGGCTACACCTTC.

This rearrangement joins TRBV2 to TRBJ1-3, with a weak D call TRBD1 (6 bases). The germline gives CDR1 SNHLY, CDR2 FYNNEI. This CDR3 contains 14 residues. Trimming stripped 3 bases from V and 6 bases from J, with 12 bases between. The CDR3 loop reads CASSEQGIANTIYF. CDR3 in DNA: TGTGCCAGCAGTGAGCAGGGGATAGCAAACACCATATATTTT. The whole variable domain, remainder taken from reference TRBV2 and TRBJ1-3, is EPEVTQTPSHQVTQMGQEVILRCVPISNHLYFYWYRQILGQKVEFLVSFYNNEISEKSEIFDDQFSVERPDGSNFTLKIRSTKLEDSAMYFCASSEQGIANTIYFGEGSWLTVV.

The chain carries TRBV7-2 and TRBJ2-5; 8 bases match TRBD2. With V trimmed by 3 bases and J by 5 bases, 8 bases remained unmatched. The CDR3 loop spans 15 amino acids. Germline-derived CDR1 and CDR2 are SGHTA and FQGNSA. In DNA, the CDR3 is TGTGCCAGCAGCTTCGGGACTAGTTCGGATGAGACCCAGTACTTC. As protein: CASSFGTSSDETQYF.

The chain joins TRBV6-5 to TRBJ2-2; no firm D call. Germline V gives CDR1 MNHEY, CDR2 SVGAGI. V dropped 8 bases and J dropped 1 base, with 14 bases sitting between them. The CDR3 is 15 amino acids. The CDR3 DNA is TGTGCCAGCGAGGAAACTTACATGAACACCGGGGAGCTGTTTTTT. Translated: CASEETYMNTGELFF.

The chain carries TRBV15 and TRBJ2-1; possibly TRBD2 for D (6 bases). The CDR3 covers 15 residues. Germline V gene data show CDR1 as LNHNV and CDR2 as YYDKDF (reference sequence). V was trimmed by 3 bases and J by 4 bases, leaving 13 bases between them. The CDR3 region has the DNA TGTGCCACCAGCAGGGCCCGGGACTGGTACAATGAGCAGTTCTTC. This sequence encodes CATSRARDWYNEQFF. The full variable domain, its missing parts supplied by reference TRBV15 and TRBJ2-1, is DAMVIQNPRYQVTQFGKPVTLSCSQTLNHNVMYWYQQKSSQAPKLLFHYYDKDFNNEADTPDNFQSRRPNTSFCFLDIRSPGLGDTAMYLCATSRARDWYNEQFFGPGTRLTVL.

J is TRBJ2-5 and V is TRBV7-2; 7 nucleotides match TRBD1. Per germline, CDR1 SGHTA and CDR2 FQGNSA. This CDR3 is 16 amino acids long. Trimming at V came to 3 bases and at J to 4 bases, leaving 11 bases not matched to a gene. CDR3 coding DNA: TGTGCCAGCAGCTTGCCGGGACAGAGGGTGAGAGAGACCCAGTACTTC. Its protein is CASSLPGQRVRETQYF.

A note on this clone: The same CDR3 is also encoded by other DNA sequences in this sample. The chain links TRBV12-3 or TRBV12-4 to TRBJ1-2; D is possibly TRBD1 (5 bases). V was shortened by 6 bases and J by 4 bases, with 12 bases between the two germline ends. The CDR3 contains 13 residues. This CDR3 reads CASSPGQGYGYTF. In DNA form, the CDR3 reads TGTGCCAGCAGCCCAGGCCAGGGCTATGGCTACACCTTC.

The count of this clone is one. The CDR3 nucleotides are TGTGCCAGTGCGGGACGGAGCAAGAACACTGAAGCTTTCTTT. Residues: CASAGRSKNTEAFF. This chain connects TRBV19 to TRBJ1-1, with D perhaps matching TRBD1 (5 bases). The CDR3 length is 14 residues. Per germline, CDR1 LNHDA and CDR2 SQIVND (reference sequence). Trimming took off 8 bases at V and 1 base at J, with 14 bases between the two ends.

This chain connects TRBV6-5 to TRBJ1-4, with 8 bases that match TRBD1. V was pared by 8 bases and J by 4 bases, with 3 bases of the junction left unmatched. This CDR3 has 13 residues. The germline V gene encodes CDR1 MNHEY and CDR2 SVGAGI. For the CDR3, the DNA is TGTGCCAGCCAGGGGGCCCTTAATGAAAAACTGTTTTTT. Encoded protein: CASQGALNEKLFF.